Here is one T cell receptor (beta chain) with its context. CDR3 length: 13 amino acids. Trimming shortened V by 5 bases and J by 4 bases, and 9 bases separated the two germline ends. Germline V gene data show CDR1 as SSHAT and CDR2 as FNYEAQ (reference sequence). Profiled with immunoSEQ multiplex PCR; TCRdb holds only in-frame clones, not every one. The sample lists roughly 300,000 clones, around 85% occurring once. This sample stems from a study of blood T cell repertoires in COVID-19. Study context: Sources were T cells, B-cell-depleted T cells, or PBMCs; the material itself was cDNA or gDNA.

Enrollees, about 18 to 90 years old, lived in fewer than 25 US areas. Each recovered donor of Cohort 3 presented with two negative PCRs, clearance, or symptom resolution. Sequenced sample: PBMCs or T cells enriched from blood (not recorded which). This sequence joins TRBV7-7 and TRBJ1-5; D is possibly TRBD1 (6 bases). This TCR came from a woman aged 50 to 65 who had recovered from COVID-19. CDR3 residues: CASSLDRNQPQHF. Here the CDR3 DNA reads TGTGCCAGCAGCCTCGACAGGAATCAGCCCCAGCATTTT.